The next 8 T cell receptor beta chains were all read from a single sample in a study of shared clonotypes between healthy human individuals. CD45RO-negative cells were positively selected for CCR7, leaving out terminally differentiated effector memory CD45RA+ cells. Assay used: immunoSEQ multiplex PCR; TCRdb lists only in-frame clones, some missing. The sample carries millions of clones, around 93% recorded once. Sequencing was carried out using naive CD8+ T cells from PBMCs. The receptors come from a man aged 18 to 30 in good health. Some clones in this sample may be carry-over from other donors' samples.

Note on this clone: Other DNA sequences of this sample code for an identical CDR3. This chain joins TRBV27 and TRBJ1-2; possible D gene TRBD1, 6 bases. Per germline, CDR1 MNHEY and CDR2 SMNVEV (reference sequence). V dropped 4 bases and J dropped 8 bases, with 8 bases sitting between them. This CDR3 comprises 11 residues. The CDR3 protein is CASSSGDGYTF. The CDR3 nucleotides are TGTGCCAGCAGTTCAGGGGACGGCTACACCTTC.

For this clone: This CDR3 is also generated by other DNA sequences in the sample. The CDR3 protein is CASSLLREGSGNTIYF. In DNA, the CDR3 is TGTGCCAGCAGCCTCCTCAGGGAAGGCTCTGGAAACACCATATATTTT. The rearrangement joins TRBV28 to TRBJ1-3; possible D gene TRBD1, 5 bases. Trimming left V 6 bases short and J 0 bases short, with 15 bases between. The CDR3 consists of 16 residues. CDR1 and CDR2 from the germline V gene are MDHEN and SYDVKM.

With regard to this clone: Additional DNA sequences in this sample encode the identical CDR3. The chain links TRBV5-6 to TRBJ2-7; no firm D call. V gave up 1 base and J gave up 5 bases, with 7 bases separating them. Germline CDR1 and CDR2: SGHDT and YYEEEE. The CDR3 extends over 12 amino acids. CDR3 sequence reads: CASSLLGHEQYF. CDR3 in DNA: TGTGCCAGCAGCTTGCTAGGCCACGAGCAGTACTTC.

Concerning this clone: This same CDR3 is encoded by further DNA sequences in the sample. V is TRBV27 and J is TRBJ1-5; 9 bases agree with TRBD1. The CDR3 length is 14 residues. Per the germline V gene, CDR1 is MNHEY and CDR2 is SMNVEV (reference sequence). V dropped 4 bases and J dropped 5; count of bases not matched to a gene: 3. The CDR3 region has the DNA TGTGCCAGCAGTTCGACAGGGGGTTATCAGCCCCAGCATTTT. Its protein is CASSSTGGYQPQHF.

The chain joins TRBV5-4 to TRBJ2-1; 10 bases match TRBD1. In germline, CDR1 is SGHNT, CDR2 YYREEE (reference sequence). Losses at the gene ends were 2 bases for V and 4 bases for J; bases not matched to a gene: 3. There are 15 residues in the CDR3. The CDR3 DNA reads as TGTGCCAGCAGCTTTGGGACAGGGGATTACAATGAGCAGTTCTTC. This gives the protein CASSFGTGDYNEQFF.

The chain couples TRBV7-9 to TRBJ1-5, with a possible D match to TRBD1 (6 bases). Looked up from germline, CDR1 is SEHNR and CDR2 is FQNEAQ (reference sequence). The CDR3 contains 14 residues. V was cut by 4 bases and J by 6 bases, with 13 bases left in between. The CDR3 coding sequence is TGTGCCAGCAGCTACGGACAGATTTCTCAGCCCCAGCATTTT. It is translated as CASSYGQISQPQHF.

The rearrangement joins TRBV9 to TRBJ1-2; no firm D call. Trimming took off 4 bases at V and 0 bases at J, with 16 bases between the two ends. CDR1 is SGDLS and CDR2 is YYNGEE in the germline V gene. The CDR3 totals 16 residues. The CDR3, as DNA: TGTGCCAGCAGCCTAGGCGGGAGAACAGCTAACTATGGCTACACCTTC. Amino acids: CASSLGGRTANYGYTF.

The count of this clone is one. This sequence joins TRBV19 and TRBJ2-3; TRBD2 aligns across 9 bases. Germline loops: CDR1 LNHDA, CDR2 SQIVND (reference sequence). The J segment lost 5 bases and the V segment lost 3 bases, leaving 9 bases of the junction unmatched. CDR3 size: 16 residues. DNA of the CDR3: TGTGCCAGTAGTATCCGGAGCGGGAGGATTGTAGATACGCAGTATTTT. Translating gives CASSIRSGRIVDTQYF.